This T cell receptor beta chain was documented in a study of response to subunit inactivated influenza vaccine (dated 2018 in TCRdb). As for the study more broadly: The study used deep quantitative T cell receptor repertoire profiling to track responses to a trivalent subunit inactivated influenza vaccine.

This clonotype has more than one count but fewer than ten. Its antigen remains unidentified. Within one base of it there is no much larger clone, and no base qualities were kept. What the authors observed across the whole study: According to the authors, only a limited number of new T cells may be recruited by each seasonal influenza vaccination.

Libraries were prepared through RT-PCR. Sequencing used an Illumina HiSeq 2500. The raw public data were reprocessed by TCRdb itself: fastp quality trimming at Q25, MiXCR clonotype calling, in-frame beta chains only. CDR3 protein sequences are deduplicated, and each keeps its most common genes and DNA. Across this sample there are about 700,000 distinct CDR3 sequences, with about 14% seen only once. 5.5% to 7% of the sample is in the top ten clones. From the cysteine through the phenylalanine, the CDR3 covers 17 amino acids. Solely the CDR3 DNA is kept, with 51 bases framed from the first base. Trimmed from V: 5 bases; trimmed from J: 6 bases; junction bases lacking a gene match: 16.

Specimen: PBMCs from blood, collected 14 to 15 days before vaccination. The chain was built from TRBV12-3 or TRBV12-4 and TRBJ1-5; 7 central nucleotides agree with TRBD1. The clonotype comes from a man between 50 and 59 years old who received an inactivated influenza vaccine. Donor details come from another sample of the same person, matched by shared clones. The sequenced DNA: TGTGCCAGCAGTAGGGGTAGACAGGGTGTGGGAAGTCAGCCCCAGCATTTT. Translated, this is CASSRGRQGVGSQPQHF.